The 23 T cell receptor beta chains below come from one sample, sequenced in a study of T cells after yellow fever vaccination. A single record per CDR3 protein comes from TCRdb applying MiXCR to the 5' RACE reads. The sample lists 250,000 or so distinct CDR3 sequences, about 3.7% seen once, with 15% to 20% in the top ten. The sample in question was PBMCs, obtained 15 days after the yellow fever booster vaccination. The receptors were sampled from a man aged 18 to 30 who received the YFV17D yellow fever vaccine.

This clonotype has a count of ten or more. The chain combines TRBV19 with TRBJ1-2; unclear D gene. Germline loops: CDR1 LNHDA, CDR2 SQIVND (reference sequence). The CDR3 sequence is 12 residues long. Trimming pared 4 bases from V and 6 bases from J, leaving 9 bases between. This CDR3 is CASSTRPDGYTF. CDR3 bases: TGTGCCAGTAGTACCAGGCCGGATGGCTACACCTTC.

This clonotype has ten or more counts. CDR3 residues: CASGYDSNQPQHF. The CDR3 nucleotides are TGTGCTAGTGGTTACGATAGCAATCAGCCCCAGCATTTT. The chain joins TRBV12-5 to TRBJ1-5; no clear D gene. V lost 4 bases, J lost 0 bases, and 4 bases lay in between. This CDR3 is built from 13 residues. The germline V gene has CDR1 LGHNT and CDR2 FRNRAP.

This clonotype was recorded a few times. This sequence joins TRBV27 and TRBJ2-2, with D possibly being TRBD1 (6 bases). The CDR3 has 19 residues. V was clipped by 8 bases and J by 3 bases, with 28 bases between them. From germline, CDR1 is MNHEY and CDR2 SMNVEV (reference sequence). The chain's CDR3 is CASHPQRRDTRPYTGELFF. The CDR3 coding sequence is TGTGCCAGCCACCCCCAACGACGGGACACTCGTCCGTACACCGGGGAGCTGTTTTTT.

This clonotype was recorded many times. The chain is built from TRBV5-6 and TRBJ1-2, with a weak D call TRBD1 (5 bases). V lost 4 bases to trimming and J lost 4 bases, with 14 bases between them. Looked up from germline, CDR1 is SGHDT and CDR2 is YYEEEE. The CDR3 totals 14 residues. The CDR3 nucleotides read TGTGCCAGCAGCGCATCGGGACTTATCTATGGCTACACCTTC. Protein product: CASSASGLIYGYTF.

This clonotype was counted a single time. The rearrangement joins TRBV7-9 to TRBJ2-7; D unclear. V lost 0 bases, J lost 0 bases, and 15 bases lay in between. The germline gives CDR1 SEHNR, CDR2 FQNEAQ (reference sequence). The CDR3 loop spans 17 amino acids. CDR3 sequence (DNA): TGTGCCAGCAGCTTAGCTCGCGGCACCATAGACTCCTACGAGCAGTACGTC. Protein: CASSLARGTIDSYEQYV.

This clonotype showed up many times. This chain uses TRBV29-1 with TRBJ2-5, with D perhaps matching TRBD1 or TRBD2 (5 bases each). This CDR3 comprises 15 residues. Germline values: CDR1 SQVTM, CDR2 ANQGSEA. V was pared by 7 bases and J by 5 bases, with 23 bases between. CDR3 region: CSGLGTERDAETQYF. The CDR3 DNA is TGCAGCGGCCTCGGGACGGAGCGAGATGCGGAGACCCAGTACTTC.

This clonotype came up many times. The chain links TRBV20-1 to TRBJ2-1, with D unclear. Trimming removed 0 bases from V and 8 bases from J, with 11 bases in between. Germline CDR1 and CDR2: DFQATT and SNEGSKA (reference sequence). CDR3 length equals 13 residues. The CDR3 loop is CSARDPLLDEQFF. The CDR3 DNA sequence: TGCAGTGCTAGAGACCCCCTTCTAGATGAGCAGTTCTTC.

This clonotype was found many times. This chain connects TRBV12-3 or TRBV12-4 to TRBJ1-1; 12 bases fit TRBD1. J gave up 5 bases and V 7 bases, and 5 bases lay outside the gene matches. CDR3 length equals 14 residues. The CDR3, as DNA: TGTGCCAGCACTCCGGGACAGGGGGCAACTGAAGCTTTCTTT. Protein sequence: CASTPGQGATEAFF.

In the case of this clonotype: A much larger clone lies one base from this, so it may be a read error. V usage is TRBV3-1 and J usage is TRBJ2-3; a weak D match, TRBD1 (5 bases). V shed 6 bases and J shed 6 bases, with 7 bases lying between them. CDR1 is LGHDT, CDR2 YNNKEL, per germline (reference sequence). The CDR3 is 11 amino acids. CDR3 in DNA: TGTGCCAGCAGGGGGCGGGATACGCAGTATTTT. This gives the protein CASRGRDTQYF.

The chain recombines TRBV20-1 with TRBJ1-2; 7 bases fit TRBD1. CDR3 length: 13 residues. V shed 1 base, J shed 7 bases, and the junction held 6 bases outside the gene matches. The V gene's germline CDR1 is DFQATT and CDR2 SNEGSKA (reference sequence). The CDR3 coding sequence is TGCAGTGCTAGAGGCGGACAGGAGGGTGGCTACACCTTC. Its protein is CSARGGQEGGYTF.

This clonotype has at least ten counts. J is TRBJ2-7 and V is TRBV2; 7 positions match TRBD2. CDR3 length equals 15 residues. Germline V gene lookup returns CDR1 SNHLY and CDR2 FYNNEI. V gave up 3 bases and J gave up 3 bases; unmatched junction bases: 8. The CDR3 here is CASSEGGSPNYEQYF. CDR3 DNA: TGTGCCAGCAGTGAGGGGGGGTCCCCTAACTACGAGCAGTACTTC.

This clonotype was picked up many times. The chain couples TRBV5-8 to TRBJ2-3, with 7 bases matching TRBD1. Trimming took 2 bases from V and 0 from J; bases not matched to a gene: 9. This CDR3 has 17 amino acids. Looked up from germline, CDR1 is SGHTS and CDR2 is YDEGEE. CDR3 sequence (DNA): TGTGCCAGCAGCTTCTCGGTAGGGGGCCCTAGCACAGATACGCAGTATTTT. It codes for CASSFSVGGPSTDTQYF.

This clonotype has ten or more counts. The chain recombines TRBV9 with TRBJ2-2, with D perhaps given as TRBD1 or TRBD2 (5 bases each). Germline V gives CDR1 SGDLS, CDR2 YYNGEE. The CDR3 loop spans 14 amino acids. V lost 3 bases to trimming and J lost 5 bases, with 11 bases between them. The CDR3 DNA reads as TGTGCCAGCAGCGCCGAGAGGGGAACCGGGGAGCTGTTTTTT. Amino acid sequence: CASSAERGTGELFF.

This clonotype has a handful of counts. The chain joins TRBV5-4 to TRBJ1-2, with no clear D. The germline CDR1 and CDR2 sequences are SGHNT and YYREEE (reference sequence). With 0 bases removed from V and 0 bases from J, the gap between germline ends came to 9 bases. The CDR3 loop spans 15 amino acids. The CDR3 DNA reads TGTGCCAGCAGCTTGGAACGGATTACTAACTATGGCTACACCTTC. Encoded protein: CASSLERITNYGYTF.

This clonotype was seen many times. The chain recombines TRBV5-1 with TRBJ1-6, with no clear D. The CDR3 has 14 residues. Deletions cut 0 bases from V and 8 bases from J, with 9 bases between. Germline V lookup: CDR1 SGHRS, CDR2 YFSETQ. CDR3 coding DNA: TGCGCCAGCAGCTTGGGAAGGGAGGATTCACCCCTCCACTTT. Amino acids: CASSLGREDSPLHF.

There are many counts of this clonotype. The chain joins TRBV5-6 to TRBJ1-5; weak D call: TRBD1 (6 bases). Per the germline V gene, CDR1 is SGHDT and CDR2 is YYEEEE. This CDR3 is 15 amino acids long. V dropped 4 bases and J dropped 6 bases, with 17 bases sitting between them. The CDR3 loop reads CASSRRGPGGQPQHF. Written as DNA, the CDR3 is TGTGCCAGCAGCCGCAGGGGCCCTGGGGGTCAGCCCCAGCATTTT.

This clonotype was detected many times. The rearrangement links TRBV12-3 or TRBV12-4 to TRBJ2-5; D remains ambiguous. This CDR3 contains 13 residues. V was clipped by 6 bases and J by 3 bases, with 11 bases between them. The CDR3: CASSRLGEETQYF. The CDR3 coding sequence is TGTGCCAGCAGCCGACTGGGCGAAGAGACCCAGTACTTC.

Ten or more counts support this clonotype. The CDR3 DNA is TGTGCCAGCAGCTCGCGGACCCCTCTCCACTTT. It yields the protein CASSSRTPLHF. V and J are TRBV7-2 and TRBJ1-6; D unclear. V lost 4 bases and J lost 16, with 11 bases in between. Germline V gene data show CDR1 as SGHTA and CDR2 as FQGNSA. There are 11 residues in the CDR3.

In this sample, this clonotype turned up many times. V is TRBV29-1 and J is TRBJ2-2, with D perhaps matching TRBD2 (5 bases). Trimming cost V 4 bases and J 2 bases, with 14 bases left between them. The CDR3 runs to 15 residues. Germline values: CDR1 SQVTM, CDR2 ANQGSEA. The CDR3 bases are TGCAGCGTTGTGTCTTTGGGGAGAAACACCGGGGAGCTGTTTTTT. Protein: CSVVSLGRNTGELFF.

This clonotype was seen ten or more times. The genes are TRBV20-1 and TRBJ1-5, with TRBD1 matching over 7 bases. The CDR3 is 11 amino acids. CDR1 is DFQATT and CDR2 is SNEGSKA in the germline V gene (reference sequence). Trimming took 7 bases from V and 11 from J; bases not matched to a gene: 8. CDR3 residues: CSVTRTGAQHF. Written as DNA, the CDR3 is TGCAGTGTTACACGGACAGGAGCCCAGCATTTT.

This clonotype has a count of ten or more. The chain has TRBV20-1 and TRBJ2-3; a possible D gene is TRBD2 (6 bases). Germline CDR1 and CDR2: DFQATT and SNEGSKA (reference sequence). V lost 1 base and J lost 0, with 11 bases in between. The CDR3 runs to 15 residues. The DNA of the CDR3 is TGCAGTGCTAGAGCCTCGGGGGAGAGCACAGATACGCAGTATTTT. Translation gives CSARASGESTDTQYF.

This clonotype was detected many times. This chain links TRBV20-1 with TRBJ2-5; TRBD2 matches 12 bases. This CDR3 contains 15 residues. Germline CDR1 and CDR2: DFQATT and SNEGSKA (reference sequence). Trimming took 3 bases from V and 2 from J; bases not matched to a gene: 4. The CDR3 protein is CSASKLAGGQETQYF. The CDR3 coding sequence is TGCAGTGCTAGTAAACTAGCGGGGGGTCAAGAGACCCAGTACTTC.

The table lists this clonotype with many counts. The chain is built from TRBV7-2 and TRBJ1-2; the D gene is possibly TRBD1 (5 bases). V gave up 7 bases and J gave up 1 base, with 22 bases separating them. The CDR3 has 17 residues. Germline V CDR1 and CDR2: SGHTA, FQGNSA. CDR3 DNA: TGTGCCAGCACCCGAGGCGGGGCGACACTTAATAACTATGGCTACACCTTC. This translates into CASTRGGATLNNYGYTF.